This is a list of T cell receptor beta chains from one sample in a study of blood T cell repertoires in COVID-19. Only in-frame clones appear in the TCRdb table, and some are missing; sequencing was by immunoSEQ multiplex PCR. Among under 130,000 clones, approximately 80% were seen once, and the ten largest hold less than 45%. The sample comprised peripheral blood. The receptors were gathered from a man of 80 years or more with acute or convalescent COVID-19. Each CDR3 is given with its conserved first and last residue. The D gene is left open where the match is weak. Part of the rows lack a size; the others show once, few, many or a class for expanded clones.

D: TRBD1; size: .; J: TRBJ1-2; V: TRBV5-1; DNA: TGCGCCAGCAGCTTGACAGGGGACCCTGGCTACACCTTC; CDR3: CASSLTGDPGYTF
D: .; size: few; J: TRBJ1-2; V: TRBV19; DNA: TGTGCCAGTACCGGCCCCGGGTGGTATGGCTACACCTTC; CDR3: CASTGPGWYGYTF
D: TRBD1; size: .; J: TRBJ1-1; V: TRBV3-1/TRBV3-2; DNA: TGTGCCAGCAGCACGCGGGACAGGGGGAACACTGAAGCTTTCTTT; CDR3: CASSTRDRGNTEAFF
D: TRBD1; size: .; J: TRBJ1-4; V: TRBV6-5; DNA: TGTGCCAGCAGTATGGACAGGGGAACTAATGAAAAACTGTTTTTT; CDR3: CASSMDRGTNEKLFF
D: TRBD1; size: .; J: TRBJ2-3; V: TRBV5-8; DNA: TGTGCCAGCAGCCCAGGGACAGGAGGCACAGATACGCAGTATTTT; CDR3: CASSPGTGGTDTQYF
D: .; size: once; J: TRBJ1-6; V: TRBV5-1; DNA: TGCGCCAGCAGCTTGGGGAGTGCCGATAATTCACCCCTCCACTTT; CDR3: CASSLGSADNSPLHF
D: TRBD2; size: .; J: TRBJ2-3; V: TRBV11-2; DNA: TGTGCCAGCAGCTTAAATGGGCTAGCGGGAGGTCGCACAGATACGCAGTATTTT; CDR3: CASSLNGLAGGRTDTQYF
D: .; size: .; J: TRBJ2-6; V: TRBV5-6; DNA: TGTGCCAGCAGCCCCATTCTGCGGGCTGGGGCCAACGTCCTGACTTTC; CDR3: CASSPILRAGANVLTF
D: TRBD1; size: .; J: TRBJ2-3; V: TRBV28; DNA: TGTGCCAGCAGTTTATGGAATCGTCCGGGACAGGGTTACGAAGATACGCAGTATTTT; CDR3: CASSLWNRPGQGYEDTQYF
D: .; size: .; J: TRBJ1-4; V: TRBV5-6; DNA: TGTGCCAGCAGCCCGACGGGGGGTAATGAAAAACTGTTTTTT; CDR3: CASSPTGGNEKLFF
D: .; size: .; J: TRBJ2-1; V: TRBV28; DNA: TGTGCCAGCAGGTCTAGCGTCTCCTACAATGAGCAGTTCTTC; CDR3: CASRSSVSYNEQFF
D: TRBD1; size: .; J: TRBJ1-5; V: TRBV5-8; DNA: TGTGCCAGCAGCTTGGGGGACAGGGTGGGTCAGCCCCAGCATTTT; CDR3: CASSLGDRVGQPQHF
D: .; size: once; J: TRBJ1-1; V: TRBV6-4; DNA: TGTGCCAGCAGCGCCTCTTGGGGAGAAACTGAAGCTTTCTTT; CDR3: CASSASWGETEAFF
D: TRBD2; size: .; J: TRBJ2-1; V: TRBV28; DNA: TGTGCCAGTTTTAGCGGGAGTTACGATTCCTACAATGAGCAGTTCTTC; CDR3: CASFSGSYDSYNEQFF
D: .; size: once; J: TRBJ1-5; V: TRBV2; DNA: TGTGCCAGCAAGGATGAGGTTCAGCCCCAGCATTTT; CDR3: CASKDEVQPQHF
D: .; size: .; J: TRBJ1-2; V: TRBV7-2; DNA: TGTGCCAGCAGCTTAGAGACAGGCCCTCTACATGGCTACACCTTC; CDR3: CASSLETGPLHGYTF
D: TRBD1; size: .; J: TRBJ1-4; V: TRBV5-1; DNA: TGCGCCAGCGCGCCCCGGGACAGTAATGAAAAACTGTTTTTT; CDR3: CASAPRDSNEKLFF
D: .; size: .; J: TRBJ1-1; V: TRBV7-3; DNA: TGTGCCAGCAAAAGACACACGAACACTGAAGCTTTCTTT; CDR3: CASKRHTNTEAFF
D: .; size: .; J: TRBJ1-1; V: TRBV7-6; DNA: TGTGCCAGCAGCTTAAGATCGGGATCGGTGAACACTGAAGCTTTCTTT; CDR3: CASSLRSGSVNTEAFF
D: .; size: .; J: TRBJ2-1; V: TRBV7-2; DNA: TGTGCCAGCAGCTTAGGTCCCCAGGGAAGCTCCTACAATGAGCAGTTCTTC; CDR3: CASSLGPQGSSYNEQFF
D: TRBD1; size: .; J: TRBJ2-7; V: TRBV10-3; DNA: TGTGCCACGAGAACGGACAGGGGAAAGGACGAGCAGTACTTC; CDR3: CATRTDRGKDEQYF
D: .; size: .; J: TRBJ1-1; V: TRBV5-1; DNA: TGCGCCAGCAGCCTACCGACAGCGAACACTGAAGCTTTCTTT; CDR3: CASSLPTANTEAFF
D: .; size: once; J: TRBJ2-5; V: TRBV5-5; DNA: TGTGCCAGCAGCTTGATAGGGGGCCAAGAGACCCAGTACTTC; CDR3: CASSLIGGQETQYF
D: TRBD1; size: .; J: TRBJ1-1; V: TRBV28; DNA: TGTGCCAGCAGTTTGAGGGGAGCCAGGGGGATCTTT; CDR3: CASSLRGARGIF
D: TRBD1; size: .; J: TRBJ1-5; V: TRBV28; DNA: TGTGCCAGCAGTTTATCGGGACAGCTCAATCAGCCCCAGCATTTT; CDR3: CASSLSGQLNQPQHF
D: TRBD1; size: .; J: TRBJ1-4; V: TRBV7-8; DNA: TGTGCCAGCAGCTTAGGACAGGGGGGCACCAATGAAAAACTGTTTTTT; CDR3: CASSLGQGGTNEKLFF
D: .; size: .; J: TRBJ1-2; V: TRBV2; DNA: TGTGCCAGCAGTGACGACGCAGGGGTCTTCTATGGCTACACCTTC; CDR3: CASSDDAGVFYGYTF
D: .; size: .; J: TRBJ1-2; V: TRBV30; DNA: TGTGCCTGGAGTGTACCTGGGAGGGGGGGCTACACCTTC; CDR3: CAWSVPGRGGYTF
D: .; size: .; J: TRBJ2-7; V: TRBV27; DNA: TGTGCCAGCAGTCCCTCAGGGTACGAGCAGTACTTC; CDR3: CASSPSGYEQYF
D: .; size: .; J: TRBJ2-5; V: TRBV7-2; DNA: TGTGCCAGCATTTTAGGGCGGGGTTTTGAAGAGACCCAGTACTTC; CDR3: CASILGRGFEETQYF
D: .; size: .; J: TRBJ1-2; V: TRBV25-1; DNA: TGTGCCAGCAGTGCCCCACACCCCGGGTGGGGCGGCTACACCTTC; CDR3: CASSAPHPGWGGYTF
D: .; size: .; J: TRBJ1-2; V: TRBV6-5; DNA: TGTGCCAGCAGTCCTCGAACAGGGAACTATGGCTACACCTTC; CDR3: CASSPRTGNYGYTF
D: .; size: .; J: TRBJ1-5; V: TRBV5-4; DNA: TGTGCCAGCAGCGCGTCTCCAGGGGCCGGGCAGCCCCAGCATTTT; CDR3: CASSASPGAGQPQHF
D: TRBD1; size: .; J: TRBJ1-5; V: TRBV16; DNA: TGTGCCAGCAGCCAGGGGACAGGGGGCATCGATCAGCCCCAGCATTTT; CDR3: CASSQGTGGIDQPQHF
D: TRBD2; size: .; J: TRBJ2-2; V: TRBV7-2; DNA: TGTGCCAGCAGCAGGACCCGGACTAGCGGGACGAACACCGGGGAGCTGTTTTTT; CDR3: CASSRTRTSGTNTGELFF
D: .; size: .; J: TRBJ1-2; V: TRBV15; DNA: TGTGCCACCAGCAGAGATCGTATTAACTATGGCTACACCTTC; CDR3: CATSRDRINYGYTF
D: .; size: .; J: TRBJ1-6; V: TRBV28; DNA: TGTGCCAGCATGTATTCCGGTTCACCCCTCCACTTT; CDR3: CASMYSGSPLHF
D: TRBD2; size: .; J: TRBJ2-3; V: TRBV6-5; DNA: TGTGCCAGCAAGCAGCGGGAGGGTTCAGATACGCAGTATTTT; CDR3: CASKQREGSDTQYF
D: .; size: .; J: TRBJ1-5; V: TRBV2; DNA: TGTGCCAGCAGTGAAGGCTGGCAGGGAAACAATCAGCCCCAGCATTTT; CDR3: CASSEGWQGNNQPQHF
D: .; size: .; J: TRBJ2-1; V: TRBV29-1; DNA: TGCAGCGTTGCGGCCCAGGGGGGATACAATGAGCAGTTCTTC; CDR3: CSVAAQGGYNEQFF
D: .; size: .; J: TRBJ2-7; V: TRBV5-1; DNA: .; CDR3: CASSPSLWERGSYEQYF